The following is a T cell receptor (beta chain) sequence with its context. This sample is part of a study of T cell responses to AZD1222 COVID-19 vaccine. Clones were read by immunoSEQ multiplex PCR, and TCRdb kept only the in-frame ones, dropping some. This sample has about 150,000 clones, with 90% found just once. The CDR3 has 11 residues. The V call is TRBV21-1, the J call TRBJ2-7. TRBV21-1 corresponds to a pseudogene. The sequencing here drew on peripheral blood, taken 28 days after the second AZD1222 dose. The sequence derives from an adult who received the AZD1222 COVID-19 vaccine. The CDR3 bases are TGTGCCAGCAACCCCCTGGGGGAGCAGTACTTC. It encodes CASNPLGEQYF.